Listed below are T cell receptor beta chains from one sample, sequenced in a study of cytomegalovirus exposure and HLA in healthy donors. TCRdb's table, derived via immunoSEQ multiplex PCR, lists solely in-frame clones and lacks some. Of 250,000 to 400,000 clones in the sample, around 90% were seen once. The sequencing sample was made of PBMCs. The source of these receptors is a man younger than 40 in good health and CMV-seronegative. CDR3s include the opening cysteine and the closing phenylalanine or tryptophan. Each record gives: J gene, clone size, V gene, D gene, CDR3 protein, CDR3 DNA. D genes are given only for firm matches. Clone size is shown for a subset of rows, as once, few, many or a class of expanded clone.

j_call: TRBJ2-1
clone_size: NA
v_call: TRBV9
d_call: TRBD2
cdr3_aa: CASSVGRTSSYNEQFF
cdr3_nt: TGTGCCAGCAGCGTAGGACGGACTAGCTCCTACAATGAGCAGTTCTTC

j_call: TRBJ2-3
clone_size: NA
v_call: TRBV13
d_call: NA
cdr3_aa: CASSSSKITDTQYF
cdr3_nt: TGTGCCAGCAGCTCGTCTAAAATCACAGATACGCAGTATTTT

j_call: TRBJ2-7
clone_size: few
v_call: TRBV4-1
d_call: NA
cdr3_aa: CASSRGYEQYF
cdr3_nt: TGCGCCAGCTCCCGGGGCTACGAGCAGTACTTC

j_call: TRBJ1-1
clone_size: NA
v_call: TRBV7-9
d_call: NA
cdr3_aa: CASSSWRGENTEAFF
cdr3_nt: TGTGCCAGCAGCTCCTGGAGGGGTGAGAACACTGAAGCTTTCTTT

j_call: TRBJ2-7
clone_size: few
v_call: TRBV7-7
d_call: NA
cdr3_aa: CASSLVQGNGEQYF
cdr3_nt: TGTGCCAGCAGCTTAGTCCAGGGTAACGGCGAGCAGTACTTC

j_call: TRBJ1-6
clone_size: NA
v_call: TRBV2
d_call: NA
cdr3_aa: CASKAGASSYNSPLHF
cdr3_nt: TGTGCCAGCAAAGCCGGAGCGAGCTCCTATAATTCACCCCTCCACTTT

j_call: TRBJ2-7
clone_size: NA
v_call: TRBV5-1
d_call: NA
cdr3_aa: CASSLDGGLPYEQYF
cdr3_nt: TGCGCCAGCAGCCTCGATGGGGGACTTCCCTACGAGCAGTACTTC

j_call: TRBJ2-4
clone_size: NA
v_call: TRBV5-6
d_call: NA
cdr3_aa: CASSQDRLAKNIQYF
cdr3_nt: TGTGCCAGCAGCCAGGACAGACTAGCCAAAAACATTCAGTACTTC

j_call: TRBJ2-5
clone_size: NA
v_call: TRBV5-4
d_call: TRBD2
cdr3_aa: CASRVAGGKETQYF
cdr3_nt: TGTGCCAGCAGGGTAGCGGGGGGCAAAGAGACCCAGTACTTC

j_call: TRBJ2-1
clone_size: NA
v_call: TRBV29-1
d_call: NA
cdr3_aa: CSVVLGASSSYNEQFF
cdr3_nt: TGCAGCGTTGTTTTGGGGGCGTCAAGCTCCTACAATGAGCAGTTCTTC

j_call: TRBJ2-5
clone_size: NA
v_call: TRBV4-2
d_call: NA
cdr3_aa: CASSQLDTRQETQYF
cdr3_nt: TGTGCCAGCAGCCAGCTGGACACCCGCCAAGAGACCCAGTACTTC

j_call: TRBJ2-3
clone_size: NA
v_call: TRBV11-2
d_call: TRBD2
cdr3_aa: CASSLAGLAGGTDTQYF
cdr3_nt: TGTGCCAGCAGCTTAGCGGGACTAGCGGGTGGCACAGATACGCAGTATTTT

j_call: TRBJ1-3
clone_size: NA
v_call: TRBV19
d_call: NA
cdr3_aa: CASSAGQTSGNTIYF
cdr3_nt: TGTGCCAGTAGTGCCGGACAGACCTCTGGAAACACCATATATTTT

j_call: TRBJ1-2
clone_size: NA
v_call: TRBV5-6
d_call: NA
cdr3_aa: CASSLQDTRGYTF
cdr3_nt: TGTGCCAGCAGCTTGCAGGATACGCGTGGCTACACCTTC

j_call: TRBJ2-1
clone_size: NA
v_call: TRBV6-6
d_call: NA
cdr3_aa: CASRPPTFDKSNEQFF
cdr3_nt: TGTGCCAGCAGACCTCCGACCTTCGACAAGTCCAATGAGCAGTTCTTC